This T cell receptor (beta chain) was sequenced during a study of T cells in Graves' hyperthyroidism and ophthalmopathy. Notes on the study in general: Through a model of 13 V-J features, ophthalmopathy was separated from stable hyperthyroidism. Peripheral blood also featured most of the thyroid clonotypes expanded above 0.001.

This clonotype was detected many times. The antigen remains undetermined. Amplification targeted TCR beta CDR3 regions from RNA transcripts. The TCR CDR3 was amplified in a first-round RT-PCR using the HTBI primer set. TCRdb passed the multiplex PCR reads through MiXCR, listing each CDR3 protein once. Of under 450,000 distinct CDR3 sequences detected, 15% to 19% appear once; the ten largest clones hold roughly 7.7%. The CDR3 runs to 15 residues. The J segment lost 3 bases and the V segment lost 3 bases, leaving 8 bases of the junction unmatched. Orbital computed tomography, thyroid ultrasound, serum thyroxine and TRAb, and clinical symptoms together informed the diagnoses.

The sequenced material came from blood. The chain links TRBV12-3 or TRBV12-4 to TRBJ2-7, with TRBD1 identical over 7 bases. This TCR was sampled from a woman aged 18-30 years with Graves' hyperthyroidism. CDR3 sequence: CASSLLQGRVYEQYF. CDR3 DNA: TGTGCCAGCAGTTTGTTACAGGGGAGAGTCTACGAGCAGTACTTC.